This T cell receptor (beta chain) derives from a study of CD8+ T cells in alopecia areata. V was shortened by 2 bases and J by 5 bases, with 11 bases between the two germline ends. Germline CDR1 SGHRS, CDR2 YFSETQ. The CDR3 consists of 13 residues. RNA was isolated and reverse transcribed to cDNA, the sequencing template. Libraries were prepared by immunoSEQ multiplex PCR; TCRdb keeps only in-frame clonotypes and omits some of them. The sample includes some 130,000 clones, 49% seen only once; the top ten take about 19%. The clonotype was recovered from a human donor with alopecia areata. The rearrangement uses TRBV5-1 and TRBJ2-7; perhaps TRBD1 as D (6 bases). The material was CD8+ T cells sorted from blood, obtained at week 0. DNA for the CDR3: TGCGCCAGCAGCTTCAGGGGCAGGGACGAGCAGTACTTC. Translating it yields CASSFRGRDEQYF.